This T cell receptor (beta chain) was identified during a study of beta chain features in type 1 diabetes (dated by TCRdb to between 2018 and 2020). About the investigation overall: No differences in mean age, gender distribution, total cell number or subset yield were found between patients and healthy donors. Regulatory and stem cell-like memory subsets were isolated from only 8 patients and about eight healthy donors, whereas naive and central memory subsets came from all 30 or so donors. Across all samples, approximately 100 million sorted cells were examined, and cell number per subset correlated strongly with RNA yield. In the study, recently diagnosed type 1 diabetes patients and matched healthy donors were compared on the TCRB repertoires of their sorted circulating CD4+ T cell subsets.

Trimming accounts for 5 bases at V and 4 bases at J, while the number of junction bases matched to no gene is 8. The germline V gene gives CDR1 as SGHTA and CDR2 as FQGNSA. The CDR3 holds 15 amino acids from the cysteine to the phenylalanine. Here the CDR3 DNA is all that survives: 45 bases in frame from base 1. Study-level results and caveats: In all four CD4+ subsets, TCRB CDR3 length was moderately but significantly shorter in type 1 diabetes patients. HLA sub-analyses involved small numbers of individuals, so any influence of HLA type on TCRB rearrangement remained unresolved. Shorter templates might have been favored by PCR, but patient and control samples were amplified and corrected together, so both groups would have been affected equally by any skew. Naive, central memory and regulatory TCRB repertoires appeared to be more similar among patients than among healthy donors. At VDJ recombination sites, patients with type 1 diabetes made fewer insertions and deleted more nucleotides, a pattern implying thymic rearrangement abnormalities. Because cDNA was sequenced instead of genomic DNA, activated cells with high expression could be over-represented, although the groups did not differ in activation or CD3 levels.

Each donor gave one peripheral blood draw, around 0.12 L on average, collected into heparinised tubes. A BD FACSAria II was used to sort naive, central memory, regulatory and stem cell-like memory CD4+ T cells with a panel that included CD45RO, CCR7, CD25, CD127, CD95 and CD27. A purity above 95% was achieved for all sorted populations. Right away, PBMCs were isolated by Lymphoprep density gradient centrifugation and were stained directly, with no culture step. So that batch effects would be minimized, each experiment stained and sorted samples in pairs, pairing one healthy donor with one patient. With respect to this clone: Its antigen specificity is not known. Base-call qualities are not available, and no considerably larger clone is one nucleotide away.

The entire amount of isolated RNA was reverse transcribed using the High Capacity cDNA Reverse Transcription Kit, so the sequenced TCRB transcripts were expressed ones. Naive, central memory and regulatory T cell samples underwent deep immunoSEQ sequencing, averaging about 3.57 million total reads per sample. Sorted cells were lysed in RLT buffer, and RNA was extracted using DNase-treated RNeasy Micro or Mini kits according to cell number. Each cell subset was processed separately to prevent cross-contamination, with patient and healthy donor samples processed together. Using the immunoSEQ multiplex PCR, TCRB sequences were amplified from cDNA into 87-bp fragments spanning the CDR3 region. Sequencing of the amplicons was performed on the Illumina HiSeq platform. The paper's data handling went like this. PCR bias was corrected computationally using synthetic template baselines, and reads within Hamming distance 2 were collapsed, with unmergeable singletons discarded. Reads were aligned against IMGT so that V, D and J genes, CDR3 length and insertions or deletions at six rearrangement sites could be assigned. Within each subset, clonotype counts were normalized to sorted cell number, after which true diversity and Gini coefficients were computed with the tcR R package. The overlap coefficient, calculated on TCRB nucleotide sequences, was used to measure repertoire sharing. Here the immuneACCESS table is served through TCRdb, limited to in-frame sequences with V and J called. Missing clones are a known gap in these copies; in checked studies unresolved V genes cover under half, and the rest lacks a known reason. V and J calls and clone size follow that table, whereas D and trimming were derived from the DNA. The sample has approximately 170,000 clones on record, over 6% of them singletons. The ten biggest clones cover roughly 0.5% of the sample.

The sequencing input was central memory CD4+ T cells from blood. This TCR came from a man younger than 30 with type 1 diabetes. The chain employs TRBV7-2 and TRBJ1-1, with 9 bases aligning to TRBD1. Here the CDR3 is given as CASSLGTGGFTEAFF. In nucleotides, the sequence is TGTGCCAGCAGCCTGGGTACAGGGGGCTTCACTGAAGCTTTCTTT.